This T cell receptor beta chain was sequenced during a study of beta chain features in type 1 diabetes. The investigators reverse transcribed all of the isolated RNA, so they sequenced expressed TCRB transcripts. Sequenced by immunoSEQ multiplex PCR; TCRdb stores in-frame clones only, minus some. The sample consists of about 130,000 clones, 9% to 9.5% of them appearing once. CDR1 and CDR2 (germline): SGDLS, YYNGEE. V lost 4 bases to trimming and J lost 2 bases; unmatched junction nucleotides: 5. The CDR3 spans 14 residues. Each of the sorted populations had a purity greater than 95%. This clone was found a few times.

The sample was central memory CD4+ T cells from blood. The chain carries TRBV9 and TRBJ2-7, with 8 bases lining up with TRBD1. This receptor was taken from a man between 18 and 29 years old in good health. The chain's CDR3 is CASSPGQDAYEQYF. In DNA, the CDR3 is TGTGCCAGCAGCCCGGGACAGGATGCCTACGAGCAGTACTTC.